This T cell receptor (beta chain) emerged from a study of PD-L1 blockade in urothelial cancer. Study-level background: Male sex and bladder-origin urothelial cancer were recorded for about 90% of the roughly 30 patients. Blood drawn 3 weeks (second dose) and 6 weeks after treatment start was analyzed. Enrolled patients had been treated previously with 0 to 3 chemotherapy regimens.

Germline V gene lookup returns CDR1 SGDLS and CDR2 YYNGEE. Trimming at V came to 0 bases and at J to 5 bases, leaving 3 bases not matched to a gene. CDR3 size: 15 residues. The time point denotes: pretreatment peripheral blood. Turning to this clone: No antigen is known for it.

The data were produced by immunoSEQ multiplex PCR, yet TCRdb's version contains in-frame clones alone and is incomplete. Seen here are approximately 70,000 clones, 80% to 85% observed once, and the top ten hold roughly 9%. Study findings and constraints: Pretreatment clonality of the blood TCR repertoire below the median was predictive of superior survival.

The chain joins TRBV9 to TRBJ1-1; 11 bases are shared with TRBD1. Specimen: PBMCs, collected around atezolizumab (anti-PD-L1) treatment. The receptor comes from a woman aged 65 to 85 with urothelial cancer. CDR3 nucleotide sequence: TGTGCCAGCAGCGTAGGGACAGGGGGCCGAACTGAAGCTTTCTTT. As protein: CASSVGTGGRTEAFF.